One and the same sample provided the 26 T cell receptor beta chains below, sequenced in a study of blood T cells in healthy people across ages. A second roughly 6 to 12 cycle PCR used barcoded and J-beta primers. Each CDR3 protein is one row after TCRdb ran MiXCR on the 5' RACE reads. This sample has some 1.7 million distinct CDR3 sequences, with approximately 30% found just once. Material for sequencing was blood. The receptors here all came from a woman in her twenties or thirties in good health.

The V call is TRBV20-1, the J call TRBJ2-7; 11 bases map to TRBD2. The V gene's germline CDR1 is DFQATT and CDR2 SNEGSKA (reference sequence). The CDR3 loop spans 15 amino acids. The V gene end was trimmed by 0 bases and the J gene end by 6 bases; junction bases not matched to a gene: 7. In DNA form, the CDR3 reads TGCAGTGCTAGAGATCTTACTAGCGGGGGTGGCGAGCAGTACTTC. Protein product: CSARDLTSGGGEQYF.

A word on this clonotype: Since a much larger clone is just one base distant, this may be a read error. The CDR3 reads CASSLLAGGGLGTDTQYF. CDR3 coding DNA: TGTGCCAGCAGTTTACTAGCGGGGGGAGGTTTAGGCACAGATACGCAGTATTTT. The chain links TRBV28 to TRBJ2-3; 11 bases match TRBD2. This CDR3 spans 18 amino acids. The V segment lost 2 bases and the J segment 1 base; nucleotides outside the gene matches: 8. The germline V gene encodes CDR1 MDHEN and CDR2 SYDVKM.

To note about this clonotype: A much larger clone lies one base from this, so it may be a read error. This chain connects TRBV10-1 to TRBJ2-5; D remains unclear. The CDR3 is 13 amino acids. V lost 1 base to trimming and J lost 3 bases, with 6 bases between them. Germline V gene data show CDR1 as WNHNN and CDR2 as SYGVQD (reference sequence). The CDR3 sequence is CASSEYDEETQYF. The CDR3 region has the DNA TGCGCCAGCAGTGAGTATGACGAAGAGACCCAGTACTTC.

This clonotype was counted many times. The CDR3 bases are TGTGCCAGCAGTCCAGGGTATTTGGGCTACGAGCAGTACTTC. It codes for CASSPGYLGYEQYF. J is TRBJ2-7 and V is TRBV6-2 or TRBV6-3; a weak D match, TRBD1 (5 bases). In germline, CDR1 is MNHEY, CDR2 SVGEGT. The CDR3 runs to 14 residues. V lost 5 bases to trimming and J lost 3 bases, with 14 bases between them.

The chain recombines TRBV20-1 with TRBJ2-5; no firm D call. The CDR3 is 15 amino acids. From germline, CDR1 is DFQATT and CDR2 SNEGSKA (reference sequence). The germline V and J ends were trimmed by 0 bases and 2 bases, with 13 bases remaining between them. The CDR3 spells CSAREVASLQETQYF. The CDR3 nucleotides are TGCAGTGCTAGAGAGGTTGCTAGTTTGCAAGAGACCCAGTACTTC.

This clonotype was seen a few times. The junction differs from germline at one of its ends, possibly a read error. This chain uses TRBV5-5 with TRBJ2-1; 10 positions agree with TRBD2. The CDR3 extends over 15 amino acids. In germline, CDR1 is SGHKS, CDR2 YYEKEE (reference sequence). As DNA, the CDR3 is TGTGCCAGCGGCTTGGGACTAGCGACGCGGAATGAGCAGTTCTTC. It codes for CASGLGLATRNEQFF. Filled out from reference TRBV5-5 and TRBJ2-1, the complete variable domain reads DAGVTQSPTHLIKTRGQQVTLRCSPISGHKSVSWYQQVLGQGPQFIFQYYEKEERGRGNFPDRFSARQFPNYSSELNVNALLLGDSALYLCASGLGLATRNEQFFGPGTRLTVL.

This clonotype has at least ten counts. This chain links TRBV10-3 with TRBJ2-6; no reliable D call. The CDR3 is made up of 17 amino acids. V was clipped by 2 bases and J by 0 bases, with 11 bases between them. Per the germline V gene, CDR1 is ENHRY and CDR2 is SYGVKD. The CDR3: CAISEPTPISGANVLTF. The CDR3 coding sequence is TGTGCCATCAGTGAGCCGACACCGATCTCTGGGGCCAACGTCCTGACTTTC.

This rearrangement joins TRBV18 to TRBJ2-1; D gene unclear. The CDR3 totals 16 residues. The germline V gene has CDR1 KGHSH and CDR2 LQKENI. Trimming stripped 6 bases from V and 5 bases from J, with 20 bases between. This CDR3 reads CASSPLAGKSHNEQFF. The DNA of the CDR3 is TGTGCCAGCTCCCCTCTGGCAGGCAAATCCCACAATGAGCAGTTCTTC.

V is TRBV7-8 and J is TRBJ1-5; 7 nucleotides line up with TRBD1. Germline CDR1 reads SGHVS; CDR2 reads FQNEAQ. V was clipped by 5 bases and J by 9 bases; unmatched bases: 13. The CDR3 is 15 residues long. The DNA for the CDR3 is TGTGCCAGCAGCCCGAATTCACAGGGGCGACGGCCCCAGCATTTT. Translating it yields CASSPNSQGRRPQHF.

The J gene is TRBJ2-1, the V gene TRBV7-2; 13 positions match TRBD2. There are 15 residues in the CDR3. CDR1 is SGHTA and CDR2 is FQGNSA in the germline V gene. V was clipped by 4 bases and J by 9 bases; unmatched bases: 6. CDR3 nucleotides: TGTGCCAGCAGCTCAACTAGCGGGAGGGCGTCTGAGCAGTTCTTC. Residues: CASSSTSGRASEQFF.

The chain combines TRBV28 with TRBJ1-6; D may be TRBD1 (6 bases). Trimming removed 8 bases at V and 7 bases at J, with 18 bases between. Germline-derived CDR1 and CDR2 are MDHEN and SYDVKM. CDR3 length: 15 residues. Written as DNA, the CDR3 is TGTGCCAGCTATAGTCCCAGGGGTGGGAATTCACCCCTCCACTTT. Its protein product is CASYSPRGGNSPLHF. Looking up the rest from reference TRBV28 and TRBJ1-6 gives the full variable domain: DVKVTQSSRYLVKRTGEKVFLECVQDMDHENMFWYRQDPGLGLRLIYFSYDVKMKEKGDIPEGYSVSREKKERFSLILESASTNQTSMYLCASYSPRGGNSPLHFGNGTRLTVT.

This clonotype was observed a handful of times. CDR3 protein: CASSGGQASDNEQYF. CDR3 nucleotide sequence: TGTGCCAGCAGCGGGGGACAGGCCTCAGACAACGAGCAGTACTTC. The chain recombines TRBV9 with TRBJ2-7; 8 bases align to TRBD1. With 3 bases clipped from V and 5 bases from J, the junction kept 10 bases outside the gene matches. The CDR3 is 15 residues long. The germline V gene has CDR1 SGDLS and CDR2 YYNGEE. Full variable domain (remainder filled in from reference TRBV9 and TRBJ2-7): DSGVTQTPKHLITATGQRVTLRCSPRSGDLSVYWYQQSLDQGLQFLIQYYNGEERAKGNILERFSAQQFPDLHSELNLSSLELGDSALYFCASSGGQASDNEQYFGPGTRLTVT.

A few counts support this clonotype. The chain has TRBV12-3 or TRBV12-4 and TRBJ2-5, with D perhaps matching TRBD2 (5 bases). The CDR3 length is 13 residues. V shed 5 bases and J shed 5 bases, with 12 bases lying between them. The CDR3 DNA reads as TGTGCCAGCAGTCCTACTAGGTGGGAGACCCAGTACTTC. This encodes CASSPTRWETQYF.

This clonotype was recorded a few times. The V call is TRBV3-1, the J call TRBJ2-1; D may correspond to TRBD1 or TRBD2 (6 bases each). Trimming pared 0 bases from V and 1 base from J, leaving 19 bases between. The CDR3 spans 19 residues. Germline CDR1 and CDR2: LGHDT and YNNKEL (reference sequence). The CDR3: CASSQDRGGWGASYNEQFF. CDR3 in DNA: TGTGCCAGCAGCCAAGATCGAGGGGGTTGGGGGGCGTCCTACAATGAGCAGTTCTTC.

The chain recombines TRBV4-1 with TRBJ2-1, with TRBD1 matching 10 bases. With 4 bases clipped from V and 3 bases from J, the junction kept 12 bases outside the gene matches. This CDR3 comprises 18 residues. The V gene's germline CDR1 is MGHRA and CDR2 YSYEKL. The CDR3 nucleotides read TGCGCCAGCAGCCCCCAGGGACAGGGGACCGCCGTCTACAATGAGCAGTTCTTC. It translates to CASSPQGQGTAVYNEQFF.

The gene calls are TRBV24-1 and TRBJ2-3; maybe TRBD1 (5 bases). The germline CDR1 and CDR2 sequences are KGHDR and SFDVKD. The CDR3 spans 15 residues. The ends were cut back, 4 bases at V and 4 bases at J, with 14 bases in the middle. The CDR3 coding sequence is TGTGCCACCAGTGAAGAGCAGGGTAACGCAGATACGCAGTATTTT. Translating it yields CATSEEQGNADTQYF.

This clonotype was observed a few times. One end of the junction varies from germline; a read error may be responsible. The J gene is TRBJ1-2, the V gene TRBV9; D is uncertain. This CDR3 has 13 residues. Per the germline V gene, CDR1 is SGDLS and CDR2 is YYNGEE. The CDR3 DNA is TGTGCCAGCAGCGCCGGGCCTACCTATGGTTACACCTTC. It codes for CASSAGPTYGYTF.

At least ten counts were recorded for this clonotype. The J gene is TRBJ2-1, the V gene TRBV20-1; D possibly uses TRBD1 or TRBD2 (5 bases each). Germline values: CDR1 DFQATT, CDR2 SNEGSKA (reference sequence). This CDR3 is built from 18 residues. Trimming removed 3 bases from V and 6 bases from J, with 27 bases in between. The CDR3 DNA reads as TGCAGTGCTAGCTCGGGGACCTCCGGTGCGGCGAGGACCAATGAGCAGTTCTTC. It translates to CSASSGTSGAARTNEQFF.

This clonotype occurred a few times. The chain has TRBV19 and TRBJ2-2, with 10 bases aligning to TRBD2. The germline gives CDR1 LNHDA, CDR2 SQIVND (reference sequence). The length of the CDR3 is 15 residues. The junction had 5 bases not matched to a gene; V was cut back by 5 bases and J by 5 bases. In DNA, the CDR3 is TGTGCCAGTAGTCTTCTAGCGGGAGTTACCGGGGAGCTGTTTTTT. Translated: CASSLLAGVTGELFF. Together with reference TRBV19 and TRBJ2-2, the CDR3 gives the full variable domain: DGGITQSPKYLFRKEGQNVTLSCEQNLNHDAMYWYRQDPGQGLRLIYYSQIVNDFQKGDIAEGYSVSREKKESFPLTVTSAQKNPTAFYLCASSLLAGVTGELFFGEGSRLTVL.

This clonotype has more than one count but fewer than ten. The chain combines TRBV4-3 with TRBJ1-4; D uncertain. V was shortened by 0 bases and J by 0 bases, with 8 bases between the two germline ends. Germline loops: CDR1 LGHNA, CDR2 YSLEER. The CDR3 extends over 16 amino acids. This CDR3 reads CASSQEARATNEKLFF. The CDR3 coding sequence is TGCGCCAGCAGCCAAGAGGCCAGAGCAACTAATGAAAAACTGTTTTTT.

This clonotype is a singleton in its sample. V usage is TRBV20-1 and J usage is TRBJ2-5; 9 bases align to TRBD2. The germline CDR1 and CDR2 sequences are DFQATT and SNEGSKA (reference sequence). The CDR3 extends over 14 amino acids. Germline trimming cut 8 bases from V and 4 bases from J; bases unmatched to any gene: 11. The CDR3 region is CSTSHAGGIETQYF. CDR3 in DNA: TGCAGTACTTCCCATGCGGGAGGGATAGAGACCCAGTACTTC.

This clonotype has more than one count but fewer than ten. The chain uses TRBV3-1 and TRBJ2-1; D gene unclear. Germline V gene data show CDR1 as LGHDT and CDR2 as YNNKEL (reference sequence). The CDR3 contains 13 residues. V lost 0 bases and J lost 10, with 10 bases in between. The CDR3 nucleotides read TGTGCCAGCAGCCAAGATATGGTCCTAGAGCAGTTCTTC. This codes for CASSQDMVLEQFF.

V gene TRBV3-1 combines with J gene TRBJ2-4; tentative D call: TRBD1 (6 bases). The germline V gene encodes CDR1 LGHDT and CDR2 YNNKEL (reference sequence). CDR3 length: 17 amino acids. The germline V and J ends were trimmed by 4 bases and 3 bases, with 19 bases remaining between them. The CDR3 coding sequence is TGTGCCAGCAGCCCACGTCCGGGCCGAGGGGGCAAAAACATTCAGTACTTC. Translated: CASSPRPGRGGKNIQYF.

In the case of this clonotype: Here the CDR3 omits its conserved ending phenylalanine or tryptophan, so a read error is the likely source. The chain combines TRBV29-1 with TRBJ1-1; D remains ambiguous. V was clipped by 5 bases and J by 6 bases, with 7 bases between them. The CDR3 extends over 10 amino acids. Germline loops: CDR1 SQVTM, CDR2 ANQGSEA. The CDR3 spells CSVNSPEAFC. The CDR3 coding sequence is TGCAGCGTTAACAGTCCTGAAGCTTTCTGT.

This clonotype was seen many times. The chain uses TRBV9 and TRBJ2-7, with TRBD1 identical over 7 bases. This CDR3 has 16 amino acids. Germline V gene sequence: CDR1 SGDLS, CDR2 YYNGEE. V lost 4 bases to trimming and J lost 0 bases; unmatched junction nucleotides: 10. For the CDR3, the DNA is TGTGCCAGCAGCCCCAGCCCGGGACAGAGCTCCTACGAGCAGTACTTC. It specifies CASSPSPGQSSYEQYF.

This clonotype was seen many times. The J gene is TRBJ2-1, the V gene TRBV29-1; D call uncertain. Trimming left V 4 bases short and J 6 bases short, with 16 bases between. In germline, CDR1 is SQVTM, CDR2 ANQGSEA. The CDR3 is made up of 14 amino acids. CDR3 nucleotides: TGCAGCGTTGGAAGCTTTAGTCTTGCCAATGAGCAGTTCTTC. Translating it yields CSVGSFSLANEQFF.